This TCR beta chain originates from a study of graft-versus-host responses after intestinal transplantation. Study-level background: Every transplant recipient was induced with anti-thymocyte globulin, then maintained on tacrolimus and steroids for roughly 3 years.

The assay was immunoSEQ multiplex PCR, and TCRdb's table has in-frame clones only and misses some. The data show roughly 120,000 clones, with roughly nine tenths seen just once and 0.15% to 0.2% held by the top ten. A few counts support this clone. No antigen is known for it. Study-level results: Circulating GvH clone levels at their peak were associated with HvG declines (early post-transplant). Investigators detected GvH clones in recipient marrow, with some emerging earlier in ileum or blood.

The receptor was derived from a human donor who received an intestinal transplant. The source was unstimulated CD4+ T cells sorted from spleen or lymph node cells, collected before intestinal transplant.

CDR3 amino acids: CASTQSRSSYGYTF. The CDR3 coding sequence is TGTGCCAGCACTCAATCCCGGTCCTCCTATGGCTACACCTTC. The chain is built from TRBV25-1 and TRBJ1-2, with D unresolved. Between the trimmed V and J ends, which lost 7 bases and 4 bases, there was a span of 16 bases. CDR1 is MGHDK and CDR2 is SYGVNS in the germline V gene. This CDR3 is built from 14 residues.